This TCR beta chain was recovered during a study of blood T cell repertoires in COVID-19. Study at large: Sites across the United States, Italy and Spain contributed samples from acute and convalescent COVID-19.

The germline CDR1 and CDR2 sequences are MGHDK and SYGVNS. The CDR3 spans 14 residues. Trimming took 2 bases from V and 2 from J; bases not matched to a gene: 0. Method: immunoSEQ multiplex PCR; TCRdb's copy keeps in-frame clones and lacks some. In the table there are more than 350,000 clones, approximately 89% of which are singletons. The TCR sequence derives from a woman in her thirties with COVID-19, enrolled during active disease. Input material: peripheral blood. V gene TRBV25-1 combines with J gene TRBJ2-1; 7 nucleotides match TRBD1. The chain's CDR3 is CASSERGPYNEQFF. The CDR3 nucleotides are TGTGCCAGCAGTGAAAGGGGGCCCTACAATGAGCAGTTCTTC.